This entry lists 27 T cell receptor beta chains sequenced from one sample in a study of T cell repertoires in cytomegalovirus infection. MiXCR, applied by TCRdb to the reads, yields one record per CDR3 protein. The data hold 230,000 or so distinct CDR3 sequences, with approximately 38% observed a single time. No cognate antigen is known for these TCRs. The sequencing here drew on CD8+ T cells from cultured PBMCs, taken from culture after CMV antigen stimulation. The receptors were gathered from a human donor in good health (CMV status not recorded). Some clones in this sample may be carry-over from other donors' samples.

This chain joins TRBV27 and TRBJ2-3, with D perhaps assigned TRBD1 or TRBD2 (5 bases each). V lost 4 bases and J lost 1, with 15 bases in between. This CDR3 is built from 16 residues. CDR1 MNHEY and CDR2 SMNVEV come from the germline V gene (reference sequence). CDR3 in DNA: TGTGCCAGCAGTTCAATCCAGGGAGCTGGCACAGATACGCAGTATTTT. Its translation is CASSSIQGAGTDTQYF.

This clonotype was seen repeatedly, ten times or more. The V gene is TRBV7-6, the J gene TRBJ2-7; 9 bases match TRBD1. Germline CDR1 and CDR2: SGHVS and FNYEAQ. CDR3 length: 13 amino acids. The J segment lost 4 bases and the V segment lost 5 bases, leaving 3 bases of the junction unmatched. The CDR3 is CASSRGQGYEQYF. CDR3 bases: TGTGCCAGCAGCAGGGGACAGGGTTACGAGCAGTACTTC.

CDR3 nucleotide sequence: TGTGCCAGCAGCCCCGGGACAGAAGGGATCGAGCAGTACTTC. Its translation is CASSPGTEGIEQYF. The chain joins TRBV7-9 to TRBJ2-7; TRBD1 matches 7 bases. Germline CDR1 is SEHNR and CDR2 is FQNEAQ (reference sequence). This CDR3 is built from 14 residues. Germline trimming cut 5 bases from V and 6 bases from J; bases unmatched to any gene: 10.

The chain is built from TRBV5-5 and TRBJ1-5; the D is unclear. CDR3 length: 15 amino acids. V lost 0 bases and J 2 bases, leaving 9 bases between the germline ends. Germline CDR1 is SGHKS and CDR2 is YYEKEE (reference sequence). CDR3 amino acids: CASSLAGNGNQPQHF. The DNA for the CDR3 is TGTGCCAGCAGCTTGGCTGGAAATGGCAATCAGCCCCAGCATTTT.

This clonotype showed up many times. The gene calls are TRBV9 and TRBJ2-7, with 7 bases that match TRBD1. CDR3 size: 14 residues. CDR1 and CDR2 (germline): SGDLS, YYNGEE. The J segment lost 7 bases and the V segment lost 0 bases, leaving 7 bases of the junction unmatched. In nucleotides, the CDR3 is TGTGCCAGCAGCGTAGGAGGTATGGGACAGGAGCAGTACTTC. Translation: CASSVGGMGQEQYF.

This chain joins TRBV6-1 and TRBJ2-1; possibly TRBD2 for D (6 bases). CDR1 and CDR2 from the germline V gene are MNHNS and SASEGT. Trimming shortened V by 3 bases and J by 0 bases, and 15 bases separated the two germline ends. This CDR3 has 17 amino acids. Here the CDR3 reads CASSDAWRARSYNEQFF. The CDR3 nucleotides are TGTGCCAGCAGTGATGCCTGGAGGGCGCGCTCCTACAATGAGCAGTTCTTC.

The chain has TRBV11-3 and TRBJ2-2, with 10 bases lining up with TRBD1. This CDR3 contains 17 residues. The J segment lost 4 bases and the V segment lost 5 bases, leaving 10 bases of the junction unmatched. Germline values: CDR1 SGHNT, CDR2 YENEEA. This CDR3 is CASSPGTGDGGTGELFF. In DNA form, the CDR3 reads TGTGCCAGCAGCCCCGGGACAGGGGATGGGGGCACCGGGGAGCTGTTTTTT.

This clonotype occurred a few times. J is TRBJ2-1 and V is TRBV20-1, with no clear D. CDR1 is DFQATT and CDR2 is SNEGSKA in the germline V gene (reference sequence). This CDR3 is 13 amino acids long. V was shortened by 0 bases and J by 6 bases, with 9 bases between the two germline ends. CDR3 loop: CSAREWRSNEQFF. The CDR3, as DNA: TGCAGTGCTAGAGAATGGCGATCCAATGAGCAGTTCTTC.

This chain joins TRBV7-3 and TRBJ2-2, with unresolved D. Trimming removed 7 bases from V and 8 bases from J, with 11 bases in between. Germline V gives CDR1 SGHTA, CDR2 FQGTGA. The CDR3 is 12 residues long. CDR3 nucleotides: TGTGCCAGCACTTCTCGCGCGGGGGAGCTGTTTTTT. It translates to CASTSRAGELFF. The variable domain in full, with the rest retrieved from reference TRBV7-3 and TRBJ2-2, is GAGVSQTPSNKVTEKGKYVELRCDPISGHTALYWYRQSLGQGPEFLIYFQGTGAADDSGLPNDRFFAVRPEGSVSTLKIQRTERGDSAVYLCASTSRAGELFFGEGSRLTVL.

This clonotype was seen only a few times. V is TRBV28 and J is TRBJ2-1; D is perhaps TRBD1 or TRBD2 (6 bases each). V lost 6 bases to trimming and J lost 4 bases, with 22 bases between them. The CDR3 has 17 residues. Looked up from germline, CDR1 is MDHEN and CDR2 is SYDVKM. This CDR3 reads CASSPISRGPPYNEQFF. Here the CDR3 DNA reads TGTGCCAGCAGCCCCATATCACGGGGGCCCCCGTACAATGAGCAGTTCTTC.

V gene TRBV20-1 combines with J gene TRBJ1-6, with unresolved D. V was clipped by 6 bases and J by 0 bases, with 12 bases between them. CDR3 length: 15 amino acids. CDR1 is DFQATT and CDR2 is SNEGSKA in the germline V gene (reference sequence). CDR3 residues: CSAADGGSYNSPLHF. DNA of the CDR3: TGCAGTGCGGCCGATGGAGGCTCCTATAATTCACCCCTCCACTTT.

About this clonotype: At one boundary the junction diverges from the germline segment, which might be a read error. V is TRBV19 and J is TRBJ1-1; D unresolved. The CDR3 is 14 amino acids. Per germline, CDR1 LNHDA and CDR2 SQIVND (reference sequence). The CDR3 DNA reads as TGTCCCAGTAGTATGGCCAGTCTGAACACTGAAGCTTTCTTT. Its translation: CPSSMASLNTEAFF.

Comment on this clonotype: An end of the junction does not agree with germline; a read error may underlie this. The V call is TRBV10-3, the J call TRBJ1-2, with 7 bases identical to TRBD1. Germline V CDR1 and CDR2: ENHRY, SYGVKD. CDR3 length: 12 residues. CDR3 DNA sequence: TGTACCATCAGTGTTGGACAGGATGGCTACACCTTC. It encodes CTISVGQDGYTF.

The chain has TRBV2 and TRBJ1-2; 12 bases match TRBD1. CDR1 and CDR2 from the germline V gene are SNHLY and FYNNEI. The CDR3 has 18 amino acids. With V trimmed by 6 bases and J by 6 bases, 17 bases remained unmatched. In DNA form, the CDR3 reads TGTGCCAGCAGCCTTGAAAGGGGACAGGGGGCGGGTTCTGATGGCTACACCTTC. Protein: CASSLERGQGAGSDGYTF.

About this clonotype: The junction differs from germline at one of its ends, possibly a read error. The chain has TRBV2 and TRBJ2-4; D remains unclear. This CDR3 region has 13 residues. Germline CDR1 SNHLY, CDR2 FYNNEI. The CDR3 loop reads CASSGSGPGQDHF. CDR3 coding DNA: TGTGCCAGCAGTGGGTCCGGGCCTGGCCAGGATCACTTC.

This clonotype was counted once. The chain couples TRBV11-2 to TRBJ1-4; TRBD1 might be the D (6 bases). V lost 1 base, J lost 8 bases, and 14 bases lay in between. This CDR3 spans 15 amino acids. The V gene's germline CDR1 is SGHAT and CDR2 FQNNGV. The CDR3: CASSLGPRGREKLFF. DNA for the CDR3: TGTGCCAGCAGCTTAGGCCCCAGGGGTCGGGAAAAACTGTTTTTT.

This clonotype was counted between two and nine times. The chain couples TRBV7-8 to TRBJ2-5; TRBD1 aligns across 7 bases. CDR3 length equals 18 residues. The V and J ends lost 3 bases and 1 base, in that order; junction bases with no gene match: 14. Germline V CDR1 and CDR2: SGHVS, FQNEAQ. CDR3 nucleotides: TGTGCCAGCAGCTTTGACAGGGACCGCGCATCCTTCCAAGAGACCCAGTACTTC. Translating it yields CASSFDRDRASFQETQYF.

The genes are TRBV12-3 or TRBV12-4 and TRBJ1-1, with D unresolved. V lost 3 bases, J lost 1 base, and 12 bases lay in between. This CDR3 is built from 15 residues. For the CDR3, the DNA is TGTGCCAGCAGTTTTAAGCGGTACAGGAACACTGAAGCTTTCTTT. It codes for CASSFKRYRNTEAFF.

This clonotype was observed at least ten times. J is TRBJ2-7 and V is TRBV10-2, with a possible D match to TRBD1 (6 bases). Per germline, CDR1 WSHSY and CDR2 SAAADI. Trimming cost V 4 bases and J 6 bases, with 10 bases left between them. The length of the CDR3 is 12 residues. Written as DNA, the CDR3 is TGCGCCAGCAGTGTGAACAGGGCCGAGCAGTACTTC. Its protein product is CASSVNRAEQYF.

The rearrangement links TRBV24-1 to TRBJ2-3, with a possible D match to TRBD1 (6 bases). Deletions cut 4 bases from V and 2 bases from J, with 9 bases between. From germline, CDR1 is KGHDR and CDR2 SFDVKD. CDR3 length equals 14 residues. The CDR3 loop is CATSDRTVTDTQYF. CDR3 sequence (DNA): TGTGCCACCAGTGACCGGACAGTCACAGATACGCAGTATTTT.

CDR3 residues: CASSLGRPTPETQYF. CDR3 bases: TGTGCCAGCAGCCTAGGGAGGCCCACCCCAGAGACCCAGTACTTC. This chain joins TRBV7-6 and TRBJ2-5; a weak D match, TRBD2 (6 bases). The germline V gene encodes CDR1 SGHVS and CDR2 FNYEAQ. The CDR3 has 15 residues. V was shortened by 5 bases and J by 4 bases, with 17 bases between the two germline ends.

This chain connects TRBV10-3 to TRBJ2-3; maybe TRBD2 (7 bases). The V and J ends lost 0 bases and 2 bases respectively, with 18 bases between them. Germline V gives CDR1 ENHRY, CDR2 SYGVKD. The CDR3 is 18 amino acids. The DNA for the CDR3 is TGTGCCATCAGTGAGTCCGGGGGGACATTACCTTCCACAGATACGCAGTATTTT. This sequence encodes CAISESGGTLPSTDTQYF.

This clonotype was detected ten times or more. CDR3 sequence: CASSATGGGYGYTF. The DNA of the CDR3 is TGTGCCAGCAGCGCCACAGGGGGAGGATATGGCTACACCTTC. The rearrangement links TRBV7-2 to TRBJ1-2, with 8 bases identical to TRBD1. Per the germline V gene, CDR1 is SGHTA and CDR2 is FQGNSA. This CDR3 is built from 14 residues. The V segment lost 5 bases and the J segment 5 bases; nucleotides outside the gene matches: 7.

This clonotype was seen a few times. This sequence joins TRBV11-1 and TRBJ2-2, with D perhaps matching TRBD1 or TRBD2 (5 bases each). Trimming left V 5 bases short and J 4 bases short, with 14 bases between. The germline V gene has CDR1 SGHAT and CDR2 FQDESV (reference sequence). The CDR3 loop spans 15 amino acids. The CDR3 sequence is CASSQTEGLTGELFF. The CDR3, as DNA: TGTGCCAGCAGCCAGACAGAGGGGCTCACCGGGGAGCTGTTTTTT.

V usage is TRBV12-3 or TRBV12-4 and J usage is TRBJ2-7; D is unclear. This CDR3 comprises 12 residues. V shed 3 bases and J shed 3 bases, with 6 bases lying between them. CDR3 amino acids: CASSFYHYEQYF. The CDR3 DNA reads as TGTGCCAGCAGTTTTTATCACTACGAGCAGTACTTC.

The chain has TRBV29-1 and TRBJ2-1; 13 bases fit TRBD2. CDR3 size: 15 residues. Germline values: CDR1 SQVTM, CDR2 ANQGSEA. V shed 5 bases and J 5 bases; nucleotides not matched to a gene: 6. DNA for the CDR3: TGCAGCGTTCGGACTAGCGGGAGAACTGACAATGAGCAGTTCTTC. It translates to CSVRTSGRTDNEQFF.

The chain couples TRBV29-1 to TRBJ1-1; TRBD1 matches at 8 bases. The V gene end was trimmed by 7 bases and the J gene end by 5 bases; junction bases not matched to a gene: 6. This CDR3 is built from 12 residues. Germline CDR1 and CDR2: SQVTM and ANQGSEA. As DNA, the CDR3 is TGCAGCGCCGGACAGGGAAGAACTGAAGCTTTCTTT. Translating it yields CSAGQGRTEAFF.